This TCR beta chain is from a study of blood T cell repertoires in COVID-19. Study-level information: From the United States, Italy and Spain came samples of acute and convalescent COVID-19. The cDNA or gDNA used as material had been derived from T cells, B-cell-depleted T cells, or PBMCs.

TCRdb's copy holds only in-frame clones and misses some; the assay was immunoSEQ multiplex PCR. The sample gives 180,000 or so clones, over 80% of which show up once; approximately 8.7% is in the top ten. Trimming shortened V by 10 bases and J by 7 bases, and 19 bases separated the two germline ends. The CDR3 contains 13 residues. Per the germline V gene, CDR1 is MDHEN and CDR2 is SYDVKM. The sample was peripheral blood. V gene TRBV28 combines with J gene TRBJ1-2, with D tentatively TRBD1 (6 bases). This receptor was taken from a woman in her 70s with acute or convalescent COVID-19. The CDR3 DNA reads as TGTGCCATCCAAAGAGAACAGGGTACTGGCTACACCTTC. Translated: CAIQREQGTGYTF.